The 28 T cell receptor beta chains listed next were all sequenced from one sample in a study of OX40 agonist ivuxolimab in advanced cancers. Assay: immunoSEQ multiplex PCR; the TCRdb copy retains only in-frame clones and omits some. The sample yields roughly 100,000 clones, about 93% seen once. Sequences were derived from CD4+ or CD8+ T cells sorted from blood, sampled in a trial of the OX40 agonist ivuxolimab. The receptors were sampled from an adult with an advanced solid tumor such as melanoma, head and neck, liver or kidney cancer.

The chain has TRBV6-5 and TRBJ2-7; D unclear. Germline values: CDR1 MNHEY, CDR2 SVGAGI. The CDR3 sequence is 15 residues long. Trimming removed 2 bases from V and 5 bases from J, with 16 bases in between. The CDR3 sequence: CASSYGGISTHEQYF. CDR3 in DNA: TGTGCCAGCAGTTACGGCGGAATTTCCACCCACGAGCAGTACTTC.

This rearrangement joins TRBV4-1 to TRBJ1-1; no clear D gene. Trimming left V 2 bases short and J 5 bases short, with 24 bases between. The CDR3 sequence is 18 residues long. CDR1 and CDR2 (germline): MGHRA, YSYEKL. The CDR3 DNA follows: TGCGCCAGCAGCCAATCTCTCCTCGTCATTAGCCCCCGGACTGAAGCTTTCTTT. Translating it yields CASSQSLLVISPRTEAFF.

CDR3 loop: CASSTRPGLGKGYTF. The CDR3 region has the DNA TGTGCCAGCAGTACCCGACCGGGACTAGGTAAAGGCTACACCTTC. J is TRBJ1-2 and V is TRBV2; weak D call: TRBD1 (5 bases). Germline CDR1 reads SNHLY; CDR2 reads FYNNEI. Trimming cost V 5 bases and J 8 bases, with 21 bases left between them. This CDR3 spans 15 amino acids.

The sample holds a few counts of this clone. The chain couples TRBV7-2 to TRBJ1-1; 7 nucleotides line up with TRBD1. The CDR3 has 14 amino acids. Germline CDR1 is SGHTA and CDR2 is FQGNSA. With 2 bases clipped from V and 1 base from J, the junction kept 1 base outside the gene matches. The CDR3 reads CASSLQGGNTEAFF. The CDR3 DNA follows: TGTGCCAGCAGCTTACAGGGGGGGAACACTGAAGCTTTCTTT.

The chain is built from TRBV11-2 and TRBJ1-1; D is unclear. The CDR3 is 14 residues long. From germline, CDR1 is SGHAT and CDR2 FQNNGV. V gave up 5 bases and J gave up 1 base, with 11 bases separating them. The DNA of the CDR3 is TGTGCCAGCAGCGCAGTCCAGAGGAACACTGAAGCTTTCTTT. As protein: CASSAVQRNTEAFF.

The sample holds a few counts of this clone. This chain uses TRBV11-3 with TRBJ1-2, with 7 nucleotides matching TRBD1. Germline values: CDR1 SGHNT, CDR2 YENEEA. The V gene end was trimmed by 5 bases and the J gene end by 8 bases; junction bases not matched to a gene: 11. The CDR3 is 14 residues long. CDR3 region: CASSQRRGQAGYTF. The CDR3 bases are TGTGCCAGCAGCCAACGACGTGGACAGGCGGGCTACACCTTC.

The chain uses TRBV2 and TRBJ2-5; tentatively, D is TRBD1 (5 bases). The CDR3 runs to 12 residues. CDR1 and CDR2 (germline): SNHLY, FYNNEI. V gave up 4 bases and J gave up 5 bases, with 8 bases separating them. CDR3 sequence: CASSGQMETQYF. DNA of the CDR3: TGTGCCAGCAGTGGACAGATGGAGACCCAGTACTTC.

V gene TRBV30 combines with J gene TRBJ2-3; 7 bases are shared with TRBD2. The ends lost 3 bases at V and 1 base at J; junction bases unmatched: 10. CDR3 length equals 16 residues. Germline assignment: CDR1 GTSNPN and CDR2 SVGIG (reference sequence). CDR3: CAWREPLGGGTDTQYF. The CDR3 coding sequence is TGTGCCTGGAGGGAGCCTTTGGGGGGGGGCACAGATACGCAGTATTTT.

This chain joins TRBV19 and TRBJ1-5; perhaps TRBD1 as D (5 bases). The germline V gene has CDR1 LNHDA and CDR2 SQIVND (reference sequence). The CDR3 length is 16 residues. V lost 4 bases and J 7 bases, leaving 20 bases between the germline ends. Here the CDR3 DNA reads TGTGCCAGTAGTAACCCTGGGAAGGGGATGGGACAGCCCCAGCATTTT. It encodes CASSNPGKGMGQPQHF.

This chain connects TRBV10-3 to TRBJ1-2; a possible D gene is TRBD1 (5 bases). The V gene's germline CDR1 is ENHRY and CDR2 SYGVKD. V lost 3 bases to trimming and J lost 3 bases, with 5 bases between them. The CDR3 extends over 12 amino acids. CDR3: CAISDRDYGYTF. The CDR3 DNA is TGTGCCATCAGTGACAGGGACTATGGCTACACCTTC.

The genes are TRBV6-1 and TRBJ1-5, with D perhaps TRBD1 (5 bases). The CDR3 is 14 amino acids. Trimming removed 3 bases at V and 2 bases at J, with 8 bases between. CDR1 is MNHNS, CDR2 SASEGT, per germline. CDR3 in amino acids: CASSDQGGNQPQHF. The CDR3, as DNA: TGTGCCAGCAGTGATCAGGGCGGCAATCAGCCCCAGCATTTT.

The chain uses TRBV5-6 and TRBJ2-3, with a possible D match to TRBD2 (6 bases). Trimming removed 7 bases from V and 10 bases from J, with 22 bases in between. CDR3 length equals 14 residues. The germline V gene encodes CDR1 SGHDT and CDR2 YYEEEE. CDR3 loop: CASGSGLPAFSQYF. In DNA form, the CDR3 reads TGTGCCAGCGGATCGGGACTCCCCGCCTTTTCGCAGTATTTT.

The gene calls are TRBV7-9 and TRBJ2-1; 7 nucleotides agree with TRBD1. Germline V gives CDR1 SEHNR, CDR2 FQNEAQ (reference sequence). This CDR3 region has 13 residues. V dropped 1 base and J dropped 6; count of bases not matched to a gene: 0. CDR3 residues: CASSLGQGNEQFF. The CDR3, as DNA: TGTGCCAGCAGCTTAGGACAGGGCAATGAGCAGTTCTTC.

The chain recombines TRBV7-2 with TRBJ1-1, with a tentative D call TRBD1 (6 bases). Looked up from germline, CDR1 is SGHTA and CDR2 is FQGNSA. V lost 1 base and J lost 3, with 9 bases in between. CDR3 size: 14 residues. The CDR3 region is CASSLEGGYTEAFF. The CDR3 region has the DNA TGTGCCAGCAGCTTAGAGGGGGGGTACACTGAAGCTTTCTTT.

The chain couples TRBV5-1 to TRBJ1-2, with 8 bases that match TRBD1. V was pared by 4 bases and J by 4 bases, with 6 bases of the junction left unmatched. CDR1 SGHRS and CDR2 YFSETQ come from the germline V gene. This CDR3 is built from 14 residues. The CDR3 nucleotides are TGCGCCAGCAGCCTACCGGGACAGGCCTATGGCTACACCTTC. Translated, it gives CASSLPGQAYGYTF.

The V and J genes are TRBV4-2 and TRBJ1-1; D gene uncertain. The V and J ends lost 8 bases and 0 bases respectively, with 16 bases between them. CDR1 LGHNA and CDR2 YNFKEQ come from the germline V gene. The CDR3 loop spans 15 amino acids. Here the CDR3 reads CASGLSEGVNTEAFF. The CDR3 DNA is TGTGCCAGCGGCCTATCAGAGGGAGTGAACACTGAAGCTTTCTTT.

This chain links TRBV28 with TRBJ2-7; D is ambiguous. Trimming removed 8 bases at V and 2 bases at J, with 13 bases between. CDR3 size: 13 residues. Germline V CDR1 and CDR2: MDHEN, SYDVKM. CDR3 DNA sequence: TGTGCCAGCCGCCCAAGCAACCCCTACGAGCAGTACTTC. It translates to CASRPSNPYEQYF.

The rearrangement uses TRBV4-1 and TRBJ2-1; TRBD2 agrees at 13 bases. Germline CDR1 MGHRA, CDR2 YSYEKL. J was trimmed by 4 bases and V by 1 base; bases with no gene match: 1. The CDR3 totals 16 residues. CDR3 in DNA: TGCGCCAGCAGCCAAGGGGGACTAGCGGGATACAATGAGCAGTTCTTC. Its protein product is CASSQGGLAGYNEQFF.

The chain joins TRBV5-8 to TRBJ1-5; 8 bases match TRBD1. Germline CDR1 reads SGHTS; CDR2 reads YDEGEE. The CDR3 runs to 14 residues. J gave up 5 bases and V 5 bases, and 6 bases lay outside the gene matches. For the CDR3, the DNA is TGTGCCAGCAGGGTCAGGGGGCGGGATCAGCCCCAGCATTTT. It is translated as CASRVRGRDQPQHF. The whole variable domain, filled in from reference TRBV5-8 and TRBJ1-5, reads EAGVTQSPTHLIKTRGQQATLRCSPISGHTSVYWYQQALGLGLQFLLWYDEGEERNRGNFPPRFSGRQFPNYSSELNVNALELEDSALYLCASRVRGRDQPQHFGDGTRLSIL.

The rearrangement uses TRBV28 and TRBJ2-7, with 7 bases that match TRBD1. CDR1 MDHEN and CDR2 SYDVKM come from the germline V gene. The CDR3 has 15 residues. Trimming removed 5 bases from V and 1 base from J; junction bases left unmatched: 8. In DNA form, the CDR3 reads TGTGCCAGCAGTCCGCCGGGACAGACTTCCTACGAGCAGTACTTC. This sequence encodes CASSPPGQTSYEQYF.

This clone was observed a handful of times. The chain employs TRBV6-1 and TRBJ2-2; TRBD2 matches at 8 bases. CDR3 size: 14 residues. Trimming removed 7 bases from V and 7 bases from J; junction bases left unmatched: 8. The germline gives CDR1 MNHNS, CDR2 SASEGT. CDR3 DNA sequence: TGTGCCAGCACCCACGGGGGGGGAGTCGGGGAGCTGTTTTTT. Its translation: CASTHGGGVGELFF.

The chain couples TRBV7-9 to TRBJ2-7; TRBD1 matches at 8 bases. V lost 4 bases, J lost 7 bases, and 6 bases stayed unmatched. Germline CDR1 reads SEHNR; CDR2 reads FQNEAQ (reference sequence). The CDR3 sequence is 13 residues long. The CDR3 reads CASSSLGTGEQYF. The DNA for the CDR3 is TGTGCCAGCAGCTCCCTCGGGACAGGTGAGCAGTACTTC.

V gene TRBV7-2 combines with J gene TRBJ2-2; maybe TRBD2 (6 bases). This CDR3 has 14 amino acids. Germline V gene data show CDR1 as SGHTA and CDR2 as FQGNSA. V gave up 5 bases and J gave up 2 bases, with 9 bases separating them. As DNA, the CDR3 is TGTGCCAGCAGCCAGACTAGAAACACCGGGGAGCTGTTTTTT. This codes for CASSQTRNTGELFF.

The CDR3 here is CASRKGQGSYEQYF. CDR3 sequence (DNA): TGTGCCAGCAGGAAGGGACAGGGCTCCTACGAGCAGTACTTC. V is TRBV6-5 and J is TRBJ2-7, with 9 bases matching TRBD1. With V trimmed by 6 bases and J by 0 bases, 3 bases remained unmatched. From germline, CDR1 is MNHEY and CDR2 SVGAGI. This CDR3 spans 14 amino acids.

The chain joins TRBV7-2 to TRBJ2-5; TRBD2 agrees at 11 bases. Germline-derived CDR1 and CDR2 are SGHTA and FQGNSA. The CDR3 is made up of 17 amino acids. V gave up 1 base and J gave up 0 bases; unmatched junction bases: 4. As DNA, the CDR3 is TGTGCCAGCAGCTTAGGGGGGGGACTAGCGGACCAAGAGACCCAGTACTTC. Protein: CASSLGGGLADQETQYF.

The genes are TRBV7-9 and TRBJ2-7; 13 bases align to TRBD2. Germline V gene sequence: CDR1 SEHNR, CDR2 FQNEAQ (reference sequence). CDR3 length: 15 residues. Trimming removed 7 bases from V and 3 bases from J; junction bases left unmatched: 6. This CDR3 is CASTPWTSGSYEQYF. CDR3 coding DNA: TGTGCCAGCACCCCCTGGACTAGCGGGAGCTACGAGCAGTACTTC.

The chain uses TRBV9 and TRBJ2-1; 7 bases line up with TRBD2. The germline V gene has CDR1 SGDLS and CDR2 YYNGEE. The CDR3 contains 17 residues. J lost 0 bases, V lost 0 bases, and 6 bases had no gene match. The CDR3 region has the DNA TGTGCCAGCAGCGTAGCTCCAGCGGGAATCTCCTACAATGAGCAGTTCTTC. Translating gives CASSVAPAGISYNEQFF.

This rearrangement joins TRBV7-2 to TRBJ1-1; possibly TRBD1 for D (6 bases). The V gene's germline CDR1 is SGHTA and CDR2 FQGNSA. The CDR3 spans 16 residues. Trimming shortened V by 1 base and J by 4 bases, and 16 bases separated the two germline ends. For the CDR3, the DNA is TGTGCCAGCAGCTTAGGAACCACAGGGAGGGGCACTGAAGCTTTCTTT. Protein: CASSLGTTGRGTEAFF.